This is a list of T cell receptor beta chains from one sample in a study of cytomegalovirus exposure and HLA in healthy donors. The assay was immunoSEQ multiplex PCR, and TCRdb's table has in-frame clones only and misses some. The sample comprises about 180,000 clones, more than 75% of which are singletons, and about 2.5% rests with the top ten. The sequencing sample was made of PBMCs. The receptor set was obtained from a woman in her twenties or thirties in good health and CMV-seropositive. Both conserved end residues are part of each CDR3. Fields, in order: D gene, V gene, J gene, clone size, CDR3 DNA, CDR3 protein. The D gene is left open where the match is weak. Expanded clones are given a class, and other clones once, few, many or no size at all.

>NA|TRBV25-1|TRBJ1-4|NA
TGTGCCAGCAGTGAAGAAATGGAGCCTAATGAAAAACTGTTTTTT
CASSEEMEPNEKLFF
>NA|TRBV6-6|TRBJ1-6|NA
TGTGCCAGCAGTTACTCGACATCACCCCTCCACTTT
CASSYSTSPLHF
>NA|TRBV28|TRBJ1-5|NA
TGTGCCAGCACCTACTCAACGAGCAATCAGCCCCAGCATTTT
CASTYSTSNQPQHF
>NA|TRBV15|TRBJ1-2|once
TGTGCCACCAGCAGAGATCTAGCAGGGGCTAACTATGGCTACACCTTC
CATSRDLAGANYGYTF
>NA|TRBV7-2|TRBJ1-2|NA
TGTGCCAGCACCCGGGGGAGGACGGACTATGGCTACACCTTC
CASTRGRTDYGYTF
>NA|TRBV5-1|TRBJ2-1|NA
TGCGCCAGCCAGCCTCCTAGCCGATACAATGAGCAGTTCTTC
CASQPPSRYNEQFF
>TRBD2|TRBV6-1|TRBJ2-1|NA
TGTGCCGACCCTTCAAGCGGGACTAGCTACAATGAGCAGTTCTTC
CADPSSGTSYNEQFF
>NA|TRBV27|TRBJ2-3|NA
TGTGCCAGCAGCCCCTATAGCCGGGGTTCAGATACGCAGTATTTT
CASSPYSRGSDTQYF
>TRBD1|TRBV10-3|TRBJ2-1|once
TGTGCCATCAGTCAAATGATTCTGGACAGGGAAAGCAATGAGCAGTTCTTC
CAISQMILDRESNEQFF
>NA|TRBV11-3|TRBJ2-2|NA
TGTGCCAGCAGCTCCGGTCAGGAGCGGATCGCGAACACCGGGGAGCTGTTTTTT
CASSSGQERIANTGELFF
>NA|TRBV29-1|TRBJ2-4|few
TGCAGCGTTGAGTCGGGATTAGGCAAAAACATTCAGTACTTC
CSVESGLGKNIQYF
>NA|TRBV5-1|TRBJ1-5|NA
TGCGCCAGCAGCTTACCTAGGATGCCCCGCCAGCCCCAGCATTTT
CASSLPRMPRQPQHF
>NA|TRBV11-2|TRBJ2-2|NA
TGTGCCAGCAGCTTACGACAGTCCGGCGGGGAGCTGTTTTTT
CASSLRQSGGELFF
>NA|TRBV6-5|TRBJ2-5|NA
TGTGCCAGCAGCCGTGACTCGACCCAGTACTTC
CASSRDSTQYF
>NA|TRBV28|TRBJ2-3|few
TGTGCCAGCAGCCCCACCAGGACTAGCACAGATACGCAGTATTTT
CASSPTRTSTDTQYF
>NA|TRBV11-2|TRBJ2-2|few
TGTGCCAGCAGCTTAACAGGCACCGGGGAGCTGTTTTTT
CASSLTGTGELFF
>NA|TRBV10-3|TRBJ2-5|NA
TGTGCCATCAGTGAGTCAGAGTTGGAGACCCAGTACTTC
CAISESELETQYF
>TRBD1|TRBV7-2|TRBJ2-4|NA
TGTGCCAGCAGCTTAGGCCCTCTTACACAGGGGCCCAAAAACATTCAGTACTTC
CASSLGPLTQGPKNIQYF
>NA|TRBV7-8|TRBJ1-5|NA
TGTGCCAGCAGCCGTCCCGGGGCAGGGGAGCCCCAGCATTTT
CASSRPGAGEPQHF
>NA|TRBV14|TRBJ2-7|NA
TGTGCCAGCAGCCAAGATATCGGCTACGAGCAGTACTTC
CASSQDIGYEQYF
>NA|TRBV28|TRBJ2-4|once
TGTGCCAGCAGTTACACCCGGGGGGCGGGAAACATTCAGTACTTC
CASSYTRGAGNIQYF
>TRBD1|TRBV27|TRBJ1-2|NA
TGTGCCAGCAGTCTGCCGACAGGGTCGCCTAGGGGCTACACCTTC
CASSLPTGSPRGYTF
>NA|TRBV4-3|TRBJ2-2|NA
TGCGCCAGCAGCCAAGTAGACGGGGAGCTGTTTTTT
CASSQVDGELFF
>TRBD2|TRBV10-3|TRBJ2-3|NA
TGTGCCATCGGGGGAGAGACTAGCGGGGGAGATACGCAGTATTTT
CAIGGETSGGDTQYF
>TRBD2|TRBV27|TRBJ2-7|NA
TGTGCCAGCAGTTCGGGGACTAGCTACGAGCAGTACTTC
CASSSGTSYEQYF
>TRBD1|TRBV10-1|TRBJ2-5|NA
TGCGCCAGCAGTGAGTCTGGGACAGGGGTTGAGACCCAGTACTTC
CASSESGTGVETQYF
>NA|TRBV7-8|TRBJ1-1|NA
TGTGCCAGCAGCTTAGCGTGGAGGGCGGGAGCTTTCTTT
CASSLAWRAGAFF
>TRBD1|TRBV5-1|TRBJ1-5|NA
TGCGCCAGCAGCGGATGGGGACAGGGGCGTACACCTAGCAATCAGCCCCAGCATTTT
CASSGWGQGRTPSNQPQHF
>NA|TRBV4-2|TRBJ1-6|NA
TGTGCCAGCAGCCAAGATCCCCAGCGTTCGGCATACAATTCACCCCTCCACTTT
CASSQDPQRSAYNSPLHF
>TRBD2|TRBV2|TRBJ2-5|NA
TGTGCCAGCAGTGAAGATAGCGGGGGAGGGGAGACCCAGTACTTC
CASSEDSGGGETQYF
>TRBD2|TRBV4-2|TRBJ2-1|NA
TGTGCCAGCAGCCAAGTAGCGGGGGGGCGCTCCTACAATGAGCAGTTCTTC
CASSQVAGGRSYNEQFF
>TRBD2|TRBV5-4|TRBJ2-7|few
TGTGCCAGCAGCTCCGGGGGACTAGCGGGGGGATACGAGCAGTACTTC
CASSSGGLAGGYEQYF
>NA|TRBV29-1|TRBJ2-5|NA
TGCAGCGTTGAAGATCCTGGTTGGCTTTTCTCCCACTTC
CSVEDPGWLFSHF
>NA|TRBV7-6|TRBJ1-1|NA
TGTGCCAGCAGCTTAACGGACAGGAACACTGAAGCTTTCTTT
CASSLTDRNTEAFF
>TRBD2|TRBV7-6|TRBJ2-2|NA
TGTGCCAGCAGCCCCCGACTAGCGGGGGGACAGAACACCGGGGAGCTGTTTTTT
CASSPRLAGGQNTGELFF